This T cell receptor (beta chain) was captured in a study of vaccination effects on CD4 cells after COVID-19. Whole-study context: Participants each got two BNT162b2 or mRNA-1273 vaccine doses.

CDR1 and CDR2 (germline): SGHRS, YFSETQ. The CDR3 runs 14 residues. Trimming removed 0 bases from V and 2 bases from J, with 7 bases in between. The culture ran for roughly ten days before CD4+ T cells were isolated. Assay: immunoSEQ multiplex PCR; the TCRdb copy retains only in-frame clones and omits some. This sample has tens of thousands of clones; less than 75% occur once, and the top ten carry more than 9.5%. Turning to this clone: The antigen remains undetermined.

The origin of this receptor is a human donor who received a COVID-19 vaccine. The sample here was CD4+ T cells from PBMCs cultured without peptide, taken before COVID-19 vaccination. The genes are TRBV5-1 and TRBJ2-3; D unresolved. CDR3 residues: CASSLEGYTDTQYF. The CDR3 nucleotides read TGCGCCAGCAGCTTGGAGGGATACACAGATACGCAGTATTTT.